Listed below are T cell receptor beta chains from one sample, sequenced in a study of T cell responses to AZD1222 COVID-19 vaccine. Sequenced by immunoSEQ multiplex PCR; TCRdb stores in-frame clones only, minus some. The sample lists about 120,000 clones; approximately 91% were seen once. This sample comprised peripheral blood, obtained 28 days after the second AZD1222 dose. All receptors derive from an adult who received the AZD1222 COVID-19 vaccine. The CDR3 runs from the conserved cysteine through the conserved F or W. Where a row states a size, it is once, few, many or the class of an expanded clone; other rows omit it.

V,J,size,CDR3
TRBV11-2,TRBJ2-1,once,CASSPRIARGAGSNEQFF
TRBV18,TRBJ2-2,NA,CASSLQRASWSSGELFF
TRBV14,TRBJ2-1,NA,CASSQDGARGFNEQFF
TRBV25-1,TRBJ2-7,NA,CASSEWTGSPYEQYF
TRBV7-9,TRBJ2-3,NA,CASSLRTSGRGTDTQYF
TRBV5-4,TRBJ2-1,NA,CASSSRQGYGEQFF
TRBV5-1,TRBJ2-7,NA,CASSLRGRLAGVGYEQYF
TRBV2,TRBJ2-7,NA,CASRGMTDYEQYF
TRBV7-2,TRBJ1-2,NA,CASRGRNYGYTF
TRBV5-1,TRBJ2-3,NA,CASSLGQGIITDTQYF
TRBV28,TRBJ2-1,NA,CASSSWGGVNEQFF
TRBV18,TRBJ2-5,NA,CASSSLNQETQYF
TRBV28,TRBJ2-7,NA,CASSGDRDEQYF
TRBV19,TRBJ2-1,NA,CASSRAGLAAYNEQFF
TRBV4-2,TRBJ2-1,NA,CASSQELARWNEQFF
TRBV15,TRBJ2-3,NA,CATGLGVTDTQYF
TRBV7-3,TRBJ2-2,once,CASSGPNTGELFF
TRBV7-3,TRBJ2-3,NA,CASSPTWDGTQYF
TRBV4-2,TRBJ2-7,NA,CASSQETSGHSYEQYF
TRBV28,TRBJ1-5,NA,CASSFAGRGNQPQHF
TRBV5-1,TRBJ1-4,once,CASSPQTGAEEKLFF
TRBV27,TRBJ2-1,NA,CASSSVRVSSYNEQFF
TRBV18,TRBJ1-5,NA,CASSPLAGEDQHF
TRBV27,TRBJ1-2,NA,CASSARQALGYGYTF
TRBV11-1,TRBJ1-1,NA,CASSFGRTEAFF
TRBV19,TRBJ2-7,NA,CASSMGSGSYEQYF
TRBV27,TRBJ2-7,NA,CASSLSTFPQGLGEQYF
TRBV5-1,TRBJ2-1,NA,CASSLAYPGLAGVLSGNEQFF
TRBV5-1,TRBJ2-5,NA,CASSSGTGERETQYF
TRBV5-1,TRBJ2-7,NA,CASSWDSESYEQYF
TRBV20-1,TRBJ2-1,NA,CSASSPSGMNEQFF
TRBV2,TRBJ1-2,few,CASRTNRGGGYGYTF
TRBV5-1,TRBJ2-1,NA,CASSLEGVYNEQFF
TRBV3-1/TRBV3-2,TRBJ2-2,NA,CASSQTRGASTGELFF
TRBV18,TRBJ1-1,few,CASSPGVNTEAFF
TRBV5-4,TRBJ1-2,NA,CASSLGRGGAGYTF
TRBV7-8,TRBJ1-1,NA,CASSLVGSTEAFF
TRBV23-1,TRBJ2-1,NA,CASGLQGAISYNEQFF
TRBV4-1,TRBJ2-2,NA,CASSHPTSGTGELFF
TRBV6-2/TRBV6-3,TRBJ2-7,once,CASSYYRGREQYF
TRBV2,TRBJ2-7,NA,CASHRDSSYEQYF
TRBV5-1,TRBJ1-1,NA,CASSPSPPNTEAFF
TRBV7-2,TRBJ2-3,NA,CASSFSGSADTQYF
TRBV28,TRBJ1-5,NA,CASLGLDTNQPQHF
TRBV11-2,TRBJ2-3,NA,CASSLVAGSTDTQYF
TRBV9,TRBJ1-1,NA,CASSVTHNGPRGWNTEAFF
TRBV4-2,TRBJ1-5,NA,CASSQDTLSNQPQHF
TRBV11-3,TRBJ2-3,NA,CASSLEYGGTSTDTQYF
TRBV5-4,TRBJ1-6,NA,CASSSGQASSYNSPLHF
TRBV9,TRBJ2-7,NA,CASSPRGYYEQYF
TRBV23-1,TRBJ2-7,NA,CASSQSGTEGNIYYEQYF
TRBV12-3/TRBV12-4,TRBJ1-1,NA,CASSRGGAFF
TRBV24-1,TRBJ2-3,once,CATSDPTARTSGRDTQYF
TRBV6-4,TRBJ2-2,few,CASSATSANTGELFF
TRBV2,TRBJ1-2,NA,CASSEIGTGGGYTF
TRBV27,TRBJ2-1,NA,CASSLREGRRNEQFF
TRBV28,TRBJ1-2,NA,CASSIQGRYGYTF
TRBV4-2,TRBJ2-7,NA,CASSQEGRLDYEQYF
TRBV27,TRBJ2-1,NA,CASGRNSYNEQFF
TRBV19,TRBJ1-5,NA,CASSTLDSNQPQHF